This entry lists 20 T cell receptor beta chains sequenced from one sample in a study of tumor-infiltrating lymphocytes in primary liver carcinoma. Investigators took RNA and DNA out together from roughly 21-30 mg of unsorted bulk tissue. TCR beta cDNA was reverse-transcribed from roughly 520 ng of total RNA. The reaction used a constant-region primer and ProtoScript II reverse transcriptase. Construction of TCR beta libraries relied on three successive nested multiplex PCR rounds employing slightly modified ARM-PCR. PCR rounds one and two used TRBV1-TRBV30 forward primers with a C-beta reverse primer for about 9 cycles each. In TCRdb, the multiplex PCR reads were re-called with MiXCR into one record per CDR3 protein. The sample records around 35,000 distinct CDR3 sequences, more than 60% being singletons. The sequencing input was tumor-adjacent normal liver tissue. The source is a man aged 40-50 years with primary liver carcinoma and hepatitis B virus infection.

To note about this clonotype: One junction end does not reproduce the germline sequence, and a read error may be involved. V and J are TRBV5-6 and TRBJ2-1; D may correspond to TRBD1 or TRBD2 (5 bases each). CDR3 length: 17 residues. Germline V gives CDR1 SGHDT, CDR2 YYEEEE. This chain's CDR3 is CASILGRSRSGYSEQFF. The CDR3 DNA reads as TGTGCCAGCATCTTGGGACGGAGCCGCTCTGGATACAGTGAGCAGTTCTTC.

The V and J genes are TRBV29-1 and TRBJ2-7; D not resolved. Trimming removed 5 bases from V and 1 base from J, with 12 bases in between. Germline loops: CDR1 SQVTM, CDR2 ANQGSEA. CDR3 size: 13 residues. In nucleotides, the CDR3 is TGCAGCGTTCTGACACGGTATTCCTACGAGCAGTACTTC. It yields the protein CSVLTRYSYEQYF.

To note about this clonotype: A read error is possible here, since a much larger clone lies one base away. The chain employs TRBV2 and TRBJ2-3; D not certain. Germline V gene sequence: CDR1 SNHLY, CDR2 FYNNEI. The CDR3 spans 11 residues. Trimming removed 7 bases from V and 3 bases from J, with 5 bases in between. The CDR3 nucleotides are TGTGCCAGCATCCGGACAGATACGCAGTATTTT. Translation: CASIRTDTQYF.

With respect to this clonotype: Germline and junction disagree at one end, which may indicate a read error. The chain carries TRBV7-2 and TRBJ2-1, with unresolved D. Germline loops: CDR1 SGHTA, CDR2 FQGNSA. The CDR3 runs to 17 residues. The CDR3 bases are TGTGCCAGCAGCTTAGCGTTGGGCGGTAGCTCCTGCAATGAGCAGTTCTTC. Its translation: CASSLALGGSSCNEQFF.

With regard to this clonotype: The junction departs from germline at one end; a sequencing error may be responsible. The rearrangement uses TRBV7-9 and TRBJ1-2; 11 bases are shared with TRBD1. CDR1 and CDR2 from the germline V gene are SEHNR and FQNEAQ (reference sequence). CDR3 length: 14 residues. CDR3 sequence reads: CVSRWDRGFHGYAF. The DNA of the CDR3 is TGTGTCAGCAGATGGGACAGGGGGTTTCATGGCTATGCCTTC.

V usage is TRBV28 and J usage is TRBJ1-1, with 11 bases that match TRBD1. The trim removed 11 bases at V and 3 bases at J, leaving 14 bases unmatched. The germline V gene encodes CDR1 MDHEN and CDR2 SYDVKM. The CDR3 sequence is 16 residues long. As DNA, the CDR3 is TGTGCCGGCCTCCATGGGGGGACAGGGGGATACACTGAAGCTTTCTTT. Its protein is CAGLHGGTGGYTEAFF.

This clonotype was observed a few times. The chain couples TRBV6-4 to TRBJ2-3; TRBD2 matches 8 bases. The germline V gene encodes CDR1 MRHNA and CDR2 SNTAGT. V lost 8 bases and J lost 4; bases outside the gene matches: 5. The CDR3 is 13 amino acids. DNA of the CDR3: TGTGCCAGCGGTGCGGGAGGCGCAGATACGCAGTATTTT. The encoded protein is CASGAGGADTQYF.

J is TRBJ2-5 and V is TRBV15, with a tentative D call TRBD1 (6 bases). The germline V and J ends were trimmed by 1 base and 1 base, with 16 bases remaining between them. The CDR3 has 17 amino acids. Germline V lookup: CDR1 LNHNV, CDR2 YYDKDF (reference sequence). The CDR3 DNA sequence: TGTGCCACCAGCAGAGGGAGTCGGGACATCGCCCAAGAGACCCAGTACTTC. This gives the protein CATSRGSRDIAQETQYF.

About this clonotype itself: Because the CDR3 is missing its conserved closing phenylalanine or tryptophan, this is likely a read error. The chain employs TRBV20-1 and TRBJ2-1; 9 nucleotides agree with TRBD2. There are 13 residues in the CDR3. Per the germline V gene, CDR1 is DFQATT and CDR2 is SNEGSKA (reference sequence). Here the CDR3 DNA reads TGCAGTGTTAGATGGACTAGCGACAATGAGCAGTTCCTC. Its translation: CSVRWTSDNEQFL.

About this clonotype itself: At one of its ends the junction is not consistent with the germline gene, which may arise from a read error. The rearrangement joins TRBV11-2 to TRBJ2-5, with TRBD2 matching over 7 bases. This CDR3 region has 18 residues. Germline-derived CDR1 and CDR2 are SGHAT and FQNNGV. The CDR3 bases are TGTGCCAGCAGCCCCAGCTCAATCGAGGGTACTGGGCGGGAGACCCACTACTTC. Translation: CASSPSSIEGTGRETHYF.

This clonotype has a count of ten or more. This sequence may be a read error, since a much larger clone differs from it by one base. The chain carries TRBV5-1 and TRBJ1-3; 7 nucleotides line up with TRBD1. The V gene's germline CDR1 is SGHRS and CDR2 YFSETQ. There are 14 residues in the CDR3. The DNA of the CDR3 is TGCGCCAGCAGTGATGACAGGGCTGGAGACACCATATATTTT. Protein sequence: CASSDDRAGDTIYF.

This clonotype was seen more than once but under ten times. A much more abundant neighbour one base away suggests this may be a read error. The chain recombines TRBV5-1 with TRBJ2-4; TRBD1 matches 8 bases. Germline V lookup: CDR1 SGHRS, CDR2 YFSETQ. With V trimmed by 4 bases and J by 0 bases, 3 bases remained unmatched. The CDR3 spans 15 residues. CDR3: CASSATGVAKNIQYF. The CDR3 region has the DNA TGCGCCAGCAGCGCGACAGGGGTAGCCAAAAACATTCAGTACTTC.

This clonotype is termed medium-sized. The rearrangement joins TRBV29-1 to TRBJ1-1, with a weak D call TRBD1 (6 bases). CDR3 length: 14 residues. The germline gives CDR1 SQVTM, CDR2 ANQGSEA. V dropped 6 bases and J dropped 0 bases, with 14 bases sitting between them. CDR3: CSVVRGGVNTEAFF. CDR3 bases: TGCAGCGTCGTCAGAGGGGGGGTGAACACTGAAGCTTTCTTT.

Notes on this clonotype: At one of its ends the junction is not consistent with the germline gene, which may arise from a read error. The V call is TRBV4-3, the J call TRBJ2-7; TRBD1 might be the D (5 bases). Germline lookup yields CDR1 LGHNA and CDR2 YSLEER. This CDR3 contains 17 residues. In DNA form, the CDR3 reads TGCGCCAGCAGCCAAGAGGTCACAGGTCGACTCTCCCACGAGCGGTACTTC. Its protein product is CASSQEVTGRLSHERYF.

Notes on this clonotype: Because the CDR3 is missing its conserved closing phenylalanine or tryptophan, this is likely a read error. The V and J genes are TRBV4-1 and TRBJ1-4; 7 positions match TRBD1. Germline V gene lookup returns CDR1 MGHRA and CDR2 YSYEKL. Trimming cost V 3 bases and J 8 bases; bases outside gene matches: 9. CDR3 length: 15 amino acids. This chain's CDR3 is CASSQGKGAREKLFI. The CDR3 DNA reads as TGCGCCAGCAGCCAGGGCAAGGGGGCCCGCGAAAAACTGTTTATT.

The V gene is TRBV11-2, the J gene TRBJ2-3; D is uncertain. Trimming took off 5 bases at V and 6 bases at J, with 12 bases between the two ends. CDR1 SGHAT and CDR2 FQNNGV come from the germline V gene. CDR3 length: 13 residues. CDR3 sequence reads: CASSTIMADTQYF. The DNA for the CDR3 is TGTGCCAGCAGCACTATCATGGCGGATACGCAGTATTTT.

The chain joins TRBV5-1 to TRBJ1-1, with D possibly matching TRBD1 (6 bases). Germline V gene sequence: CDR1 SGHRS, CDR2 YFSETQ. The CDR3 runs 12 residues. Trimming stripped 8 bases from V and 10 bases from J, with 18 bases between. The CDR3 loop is CASSPETGVAFF. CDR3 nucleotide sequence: TGCGCCAGTAGCCCGGAGACAGGTGTAGCTTTCTTT.

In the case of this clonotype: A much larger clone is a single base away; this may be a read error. The chain's CDR3 is CASSPLATGDDTQYF. The CDR3 DNA sequence: TGTGCCAGCAGCCCACTGGCAACGGGAGATGATACGCAGTATTTT. V usage is TRBV7-9 and J usage is TRBJ2-3, with D maybe TRBD2 (6 bases). The CDR3 consists of 15 residues. V was shortened by 5 bases and J by 6 bases, with 18 bases between the two germline ends. CDR1 is SEHNR, CDR2 FQNEAQ, per germline (reference sequence).

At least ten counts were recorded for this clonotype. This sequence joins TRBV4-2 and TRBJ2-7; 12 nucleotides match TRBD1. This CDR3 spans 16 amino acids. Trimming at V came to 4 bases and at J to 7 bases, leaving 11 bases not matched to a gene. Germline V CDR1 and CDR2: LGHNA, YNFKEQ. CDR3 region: CASSLVSGTGGGEQYF. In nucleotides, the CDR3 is TGTGCCAGCAGCCTCGTATCCGGGACAGGGGGCGGGGAGCAGTACTTC.

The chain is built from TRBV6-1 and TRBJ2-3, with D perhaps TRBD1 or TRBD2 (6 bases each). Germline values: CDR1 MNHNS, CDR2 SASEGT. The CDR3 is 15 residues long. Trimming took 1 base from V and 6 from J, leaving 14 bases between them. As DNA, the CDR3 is TGTGCCAGCAGTGAAGGGCGGCGGGACACTGATACGCAGTATTTT. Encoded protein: CASSEGRRDTDTQYF.